Listed below are T cell receptor beta chains from one sample, sequenced in a study of vaccination effects on CD4 cells after COVID-19. The repertoire was sequenced with immunoSEQ multiplex PCR; TCRdb's copy has only in-frame clones and lacks some. The table shows about 73,000 clones, with 73% occurring only once. For these receptors, no antigen is known. The sequenced sample was CD4+ T cells from PBMCs cultured without peptide, obtained after COVID-19 vaccination. The source of these receptors is a human donor who received a COVID-19 vaccine. Both conserved end residues are part of each CDR3. Fields, in order: D gene, clone size, V gene, J gene, CDR3 DNA, CDR3 protein. D genes are given only for firm matches. Clone size is not always given. Where it is, it says once, few, many or a class for expanded clones.

D gene: .
clone size: few
V gene: TRBV18
J gene: TRBJ1-3
CDR3 DNA: TGTGCCAGCTCACCACAGAGCTCTGGAAACACCATATATTTT
CDR3 protein: CASSPQSSGNTIYF

D gene: .
clone size: .
V gene: TRBV5-8
J gene: TRBJ2-1
CDR3 DNA: TGTGCCAGCAGCTTGTCCCACAACAATGAGCAGTTCTTC
CDR3 protein: CASSLSHNNEQFF

D gene: TRBD1
clone size: few
V gene: TRBV28
J gene: TRBJ1-6
CDR3 DNA: TGTGCCAGCAGGGGGACAGGGCGTAACTATAATTCACCCCTCCACTTT
CDR3 protein: CASRGTGRNYNSPLHF

D gene: .
clone size: .
V gene: TRBV25-1
J gene: TRBJ1-2
CDR3 DNA: TGTGCCAGCAGTGATCCGAATCGGGGCTACACCTTC
CDR3 protein: CASSDPNRGYTF

D gene: .
clone size: few
V gene: TRBV9
J gene: TRBJ1-6
CDR3 DNA: TGTGCCAGCAGCGTCAACGGCGATAATTCACCCCTCCACTTT
CDR3 protein: CASSVNGDNSPLHF

D gene: TRBD1
clone size: .
V gene: TRBV7-2
J gene: TRBJ2-6
CDR3 DNA: TGTGCCAGCAGCCCGGGGACAGGGGTCCCTGGGGCCAACGTCCTGACTTTC
CDR3 protein: CASSPGTGVPGANVLTF

D gene: .
clone size: .
V gene: TRBV3-1/TRBV3-2
J gene: TRBJ1-5
CDR3 DNA: TGTGCCAGCAGACAGTTGCAGGGCCCGGCCCGCGCTTATAGCAATCAGCCCCAGCATTTT
CDR3 protein: CASRQLQGPARAYSNQPQHF

D gene: TRBD1
clone size: .
V gene: TRBV6-5
J gene: TRBJ1-1
CDR3 DNA: TGTGCCAGCAAAGCCGGGACAGAAAAAGCTTTCTTT
CDR3 protein: CASKAGTEKAFF

D gene: TRBD1
clone size: .
V gene: TRBV28
J gene: TRBJ2-4
CDR3 DNA: TGTGCCAGCAGCCTCGACAGGGGGCGGGGAAACATTCAGTACTTC
CDR3 protein: CASSLDRGRGNIQYF

D gene: .
clone size: .
V gene: TRBV5-1
J gene: TRBJ1-1
CDR3 DNA: TGCGCCAGCAGCTTCCAGGAGAAGAACACTGAAGCTTTCTTT
CDR3 protein: CASSFQEKNTEAFF

D gene: TRBD1
clone size: .
V gene: TRBV30
J gene: TRBJ2-1
CDR3 DNA: TGTGCCTGGAGCCTCCGGGACAGGGGGTTCTACAATGAGCAGTTCTTC
CDR3 protein: CAWSLRDRGFYNEQFF

D gene: .
clone size: few
V gene: TRBV6-5
J gene: TRBJ1-3
CDR3 DNA: TGTGCCAGCAGACCTACGGTGACCGGAAACACCATATATTTT
CDR3 protein: CASRPTVTGNTIYF

D gene: TRBD2
clone size: .
V gene: TRBV19
J gene: TRBJ2-1
CDR3 DNA: TGTGCCAGTCGGCGGGGGGTTTCCTACAATGAGCAGTTCTTC
CDR3 protein: CASRRGVSYNEQFF

D gene: .
clone size: .
V gene: TRBV28
J gene: TRBJ2-4
CDR3 DNA: TGTGCCAGCAGTTTATGGACAGCAGGGTATCCGAAAAACATTCAGTACTTC
CDR3 protein: CASSLWTAGYPKNIQYF

D gene: TRBD1
clone size: .
V gene: TRBV5-1
J gene: TRBJ2-2
CDR3 DNA: TGCGCCAGCAGCGTGGGACAGGGAAACACCGGGGAGCTGTTTTTT
CDR3 protein: CASSVGQGNTGELFF

D gene: .
clone size: .
V gene: TRBV2
J gene: TRBJ1-4
CDR3 DNA: TGTGCCAGCAGCCGGACGGCTGATAATGAAAAACTGTTTTTT
CDR3 protein: CASSRTADNEKLFF

D gene: TRBD2
clone size: .
V gene: TRBV3-1/TRBV3-2
J gene: TRBJ2-5
CDR3 DNA: TGCCCCGCCGGACTAGCGGGGGATGCCCGCCAAGAGACCCAGTACTTC
CDR3 protein: CPAGLAGDARQETQYF

D gene: .
clone size: few
V gene: TRBV7-3
J gene: TRBJ1-3
CDR3 DNA: TGTGCCAGCAGCTTAACGGGGCCCTCCGGTGGAAACACCATATATTTT
CDR3 protein: CASSLTGPSGGNTIYF

D gene: .
clone size: .
V gene: TRBV20-1
J gene: TRBJ2-1
CDR3 DNA: TGCAGTGCTAGTGGTGGGGACCCACGGGGCTACAATGAGCAGTTCTTC
CDR3 protein: CSASGGDPRGYNEQFF

D gene: TRBD1
clone size: .
V gene: TRBV2
J gene: TRBJ2-3
CDR3 DNA: TGTGCCAGCGAGGGTTCCACTCAGGGGGCAGCTGATACGCAGTATTTT
CDR3 protein: CASEGSTQGAADTQYF

D gene: .
clone size: .
V gene: TRBV27
J gene: TRBJ1-3
CDR3 DNA: TGTGCCAGCAGCCGGACATCCTCTGGAAACACCATATATTTT
CDR3 protein: CASSRTSSGNTIYF

D gene: .
clone size: .
V gene: TRBV18
J gene: TRBJ1-1
CDR3 DNA: TGTGCCAGCTCACAGTCGGTGAACACTGAAGCTTTCTTT
CDR3 protein: CASSQSVNTEAFF

D gene: .
clone size: .
V gene: TRBV28
J gene: TRBJ1-6
CDR3 DNA: TGTGCCAGCAGCGGTAGTCTAGCAAAGGGTTTCTCCTATAATTCACCCCTCCACTTT
CDR3 protein: CASSGSLAKGFSYNSPLHF

D gene: .
clone size: few
V gene: TRBV28
J gene: TRBJ1-5
CDR3 DNA: TGTGCCAGCAGACCCGGGCGGGCCTTCCCGTCGGCCCAGCATTTT
CDR3 protein: CASRPGRAFPSAQHF

D gene: .
clone size: .
V gene: TRBV2
J gene: TRBJ1-1
CDR3 DNA: TGTGCCAGCAGTCCCAAGGGGGACACTGAAGCTTTCTTT
CDR3 protein: CASSPKGDTEAFF

D gene: .
clone size: .
V gene: TRBV6-6
J gene: TRBJ1-1
CDR3 DNA: TGTGCCAGCTCTCGCAATCGGGACACTGAAGCTTTCTTT
CDR3 protein: CASSRNRDTEAFF

D gene: .
clone size: .
V gene: TRBV24-1
J gene: TRBJ2-1
CDR3 DNA: TGTGCCACCAGTGATCGATACAATGAGCAGTTCTTC
CDR3 protein: CATSDRYNEQFF

D gene: .
clone size: .
V gene: TRBV5-1
J gene: TRBJ1-6
CDR3 DNA: TGCGCCAGCAGCCGGGACTCGAATTCACCCCTCCACTTT
CDR3 protein: CASSRDSNSPLHF

D gene: TRBD1
clone size: .
V gene: TRBV5-1
J gene: TRBJ2-5
CDR3 DNA: TGCGCCAGCAGCCGGGACAGGGGGCGGGAGACCCAGTACTTC
CDR3 protein: CASSRDRGRETQYF

D gene: .
clone size: .
V gene: TRBV7-2
J gene: TRBJ2-3
CDR3 DNA: TGTGCCAGCAGCTCTTCGGGACCAACAACAGATACGCAGTATTTT
CDR3 protein: CASSSSGPTTDTQYF

D gene: TRBD1
clone size: .
V gene: TRBV11-3
J gene: TRBJ2-5
CDR3 DNA: TGTGCCAGCAGCTTAGGGACAGGGGGCGTGGAGACCCAGTACTTC
CDR3 protein: CASSLGTGGVETQYF

D gene: TRBD1
clone size: .
V gene: TRBV6-5
J gene: TRBJ1-3
CDR3 DNA: TGTGCCAGCAGTTACTCAAGGGGGCCTGGAAACACCATATATTTT
CDR3 protein: CASSYSRGPGNTIYF

D gene: .
clone size: .
V gene: TRBV7-9
J gene: TRBJ2-5
CDR3 DNA: TGTGCCAGCAGCTTAGTGGGACAGCCTTTTTGGGGGGTTCAAGAGACCCAGTACTTC
CDR3 protein: CASSLVGQPFWGVQETQYF

D gene: .
clone size: .
V gene: TRBV18
J gene: TRBJ2-2
CDR3 DNA: TGTGCCAGCTCACCACGGAGCACCGGGGAGCTGTTTTTT
CDR3 protein: CASSPRSTGELFF

D gene: TRBD1
clone size: .
V gene: TRBV12-5
J gene: TRBJ1-1
CDR3 DNA: TGTGCTAGTGGTCCGGGACAGCCTTCAGACACTGAAGCTTTCTTT
CDR3 protein: CASGPGQPSDTEAFF

D gene: .
clone size: .
V gene: TRBV12-3/TRBV12-4
J gene: TRBJ2-3
CDR3 DNA: TGTGCCAGCAGTTCCGACACAGATACGCAGTATTTT
CDR3 protein: CASSSDTDTQYF

D gene: .
clone size: .
V gene: TRBV7-8
J gene: TRBJ1-2
CDR3 DNA: TGTGCCAGCAGCTTATCTCTATGGCGGGGTGGTGGCTACACCTTC
CDR3 protein: CASSLSLWRGGGYTF

D gene: TRBD2
clone size: .
V gene: TRBV3-1/TRBV3-2
J gene: TRBJ2-5
CDR3 DNA: TGTGCCAGCAGCCAACTACGGACTAGCGGCACTGGGACCCAGTACTTC
CDR3 protein: CASSQLRTSGTGTQYF

D gene: TRBD1
clone size: .
V gene: TRBV5-1
J gene: TRBJ2-1
CDR3 DNA: TGCGCCAGCAGCCCGGGGACAGGAATAAGGATTCGGGCAAATGAGCAGTTCTTC
CDR3 protein: CASSPGTGIRIRANEQFF

D gene: .
clone size: .
V gene: TRBV7-2
J gene: TRBJ2-5
CDR3 DNA: TGTGCCAGCAGCTCGCCGAACCAAGAGACCCAGTACTTC
CDR3 protein: CASSSPNQETQYF

D gene: .
clone size: .
V gene: TRBV7-3
J gene: TRBJ2-6
CDR3 DNA: TGTGCCAGCAGCTTCCAATCTTCTGGGGCCAACGTCCTGACTTTC
CDR3 protein: CASSFQSSGANVLTF

D gene: TRBD2
clone size: .
V gene: TRBV27
J gene: TRBJ2-3
CDR3 DNA: TGTGCCAGCACCCCGGTGACTAGCGGGGCCTACACAGATACGCAGTATTTT
CDR3 protein: CASTPVTSGAYTDTQYF

D gene: .
clone size: .
V gene: TRBV30
J gene: TRBJ1-1
CDR3 DNA: TGTGCCTGGAGTCGACAGGTCTTCACTGAAGCTTTCTTT
CDR3 protein: CAWSRQVFTEAFF

D gene: .
clone size: .
V gene: TRBV7-9
J gene: TRBJ2-3
CDR3 DNA: TGTGCCAGCAGCTCGAACGGGGCTCCGGGGGGCACAGATACGCAGTATTTT
CDR3 protein: CASSSNGAPGGTDTQYF

D gene: TRBD2
clone size: .
V gene: TRBV5-6
J gene: TRBJ2-3
CDR3 DNA: TGTGCCAGCAGCCCGCGGACTAGCGGGGGGGCAGATACGCAGTATTTT
CDR3 protein: CASSPRTSGGADTQYF

D gene: TRBD1
clone size: few
V gene: TRBV5-1
J gene: TRBJ2-1
CDR3 DNA: TGCGCCAGCAGCGAACGACAGGGCTACAATGAGCAGTTCTTC
CDR3 protein: CASSERQGYNEQFF

D gene: .
clone size: .
V gene: TRBV29-1
J gene: TRBJ2-1
CDR3 DNA: TGCAGCGTTGTACTAGGACAGCTCCACAATGAGCAGTTCTTC
CDR3 protein: CSVVLGQLHNEQFF

D gene: TRBD1
clone size: .
V gene: TRBV5-1
J gene: TRBJ1-2
CDR3 DNA: TGCGCCAGCAGCTTGGGGGGCCGGACAGGCTATAACTATGGCTACACCTTC
CDR3 protein: CASSLGGRTGYNYGYTF